What follows are 15 T cell receptor beta chains derived from one specimen sequenced in a study of neurological immune-mediated disorders. TCRdb reanalysed the 5' RACE reads using MiXCR and keeps one entry per CDR3 protein. The table has approximately 36,000 distinct CDR3 sequences, 11% to 15% seen once; the top ten hold about a quarter. The specimen was PBMCs. The receptors were gathered from a woman aged 50 to 60 with HTLV-1-associated myelopathy (HAM/TSP).

A few counts support this clonotype. J is TRBJ1-6 and V is TRBV20-1; D might be TRBD1 (5 bases). CDR1 and CDR2 (germline): DFQATT, SNEGSKA (reference sequence). V lost 0 bases and J lost 3, with 9 bases in between. The CDR3 extends over 15 amino acids. CDR3 amino acids: CSARDGTRYNSPLHF. CDR3 nucleotide sequence: TGCAGTGCTAGAGATGGGACCCGCTATAATTCACCCCTCCACTTT.

This clonotype was recorded at least ten times. The genes are TRBV15 and TRBJ2-6, with 8 bases that match TRBD1. V dropped 7 bases and J dropped 0; count of bases not matched to a gene: 8. Germline CDR1 LNHNV, CDR2 YYDKDF (reference sequence). The CDR3 contains 17 residues. The chain's CDR3 is CATISGQETSGANVLTF. CDR3 coding DNA: TGTGCCACCATCTCGGGACAGGAGACCTCTGGGGCCAACGTCCTGACTTTC.

This clonotype came up many times. The genes are TRBV25-1 and TRBJ1-2; D is undetermined. Germline lookup yields CDR1 MGHDK and CDR2 SYGVNS. The CDR3 contains 13 residues. Trimming pared 5 bases from V and 3 bases from J, leaving 10 bases between. The CDR3 DNA follows: TGTGCCAGCAGTTGGACTTCTGACTATGGCTACACCTTC. Amino acid sequence: CASSWTSDYGYTF.

This clonotype was observed at least ten times. The V gene is TRBV5-1, the J gene TRBJ2-1; 8 nucleotides agree with TRBD1. Germline V gene lookup returns CDR1 SGHRS and CDR2 YFSETQ. This CDR3 comprises 14 residues. Trimming removed 2 bases from V and 7 bases from J; junction bases left unmatched: 5. The CDR3, as DNA: TGCGCCAGCAGCTTAAGACAGGGGTTAAATGAGCAGTTCTTC. Translation: CASSLRQGLNEQFF.

The chain uses TRBV28 and TRBJ2-3; 14 nucleotides agree with TRBD2. The J segment lost 3 bases and the V segment lost 2 bases, leaving 4 bases of the junction unmatched. The germline gives CDR1 MDHEN, CDR2 SYDVKM. There are 17 residues in the CDR3. The CDR3 DNA follows: TGTGCCAGCAGTTTAAGACTAGCGGGGGGGCGGACAGATACGCAGTATTTT. As protein: CASSLRLAGGRTDTQYF.

Comment on this clonotype: The junction departs from the called germline gene at one end, perhaps through a read error. The chain couples TRBV5-5 to TRBJ1-2; TRBD1 might be the D (5 bases). Germline CDR1 and CDR2: SGHKS and YYEKEE (reference sequence). CDR3 length: 13 amino acids. DNA for the CDR3: TGTGCCAGCAGTTTCGGCCTGGGGGATGGATACACCTTC. As protein: CASSFGLGDGYTF. Full variable domain (missing parts from reference TRBV5-5 and TRBJ1-2): DAGVTQSPTHLIKTRGQQVTLRCSPISGHKSVSWYQQVLGQGPQFIFQYYEKEERGRGNFPDRFSARQFPNYSSELNVNALLLGDSALYLCASSFGLGDGYTFGSGTRLTVV.

This clonotype was observed many times. The J gene is TRBJ2-2, the V gene TRBV12-3 or TRBV12-4, with unresolved D. Trimming stripped 1 base from V and 0 bases from J, with 6 bases between. The CDR3 loop spans 15 amino acids. The CDR3 is CASSLDQANTGELFF. DNA for the CDR3: TGTGCCAGCAGTTTAGATCAGGCGAACACCGGGGAGCTGTTTTTT.

This clonotype was observed many times. This CDR3 reads CASGPGTEAFF. CDR3 nucleotides: TGTGCCAGTGGACCAGGCACTGAAGCTTTCTTT. V is TRBV3-1 and J is TRBJ1-1; D gene ambiguous. Germline lookup yields CDR1 LGHDT and CDR2 YNNKEL (reference sequence). V was pared by 9 bases and J by 4 bases, with 9 bases between. The CDR3 has 11 amino acids.

This clonotype came up many times. CDR3 nucleotides: TGCGCCAGCAGCCCGGGAAACCGGGGGACTGAAGCTTTCTTT. Encoded protein: CASSPGNRGTEAFF. This chain connects TRBV5-1 to TRBJ1-1, with D possibly matching TRBD1 (5 bases). The CDR3 sequence is 14 residues long. Germline V lookup: CDR1 SGHRS, CDR2 YFSETQ. Trimming left V 4 bases short and J 5 bases short, with 15 bases between. Combining the CDR3 with reference TRBV5-1 and TRBJ1-1 gives the whole variable domain KAGVTQTPRYLIKTRGQQVTLSCSPISGHRSVSWYQQTPGQGLQFLFEYFSETQRNKGNFPGRFSGRQFSNSRSEMNVSTLELGDSALYLCASSPGNRGTEAFFGQGTRLTVV.

The rearrangement joins TRBV19 to TRBJ2-1, with unresolved D. The CDR3 has 12 residues. The germline V gene encodes CDR1 LNHDA and CDR2 SQIVND (reference sequence). Deletions cut 6 bases from V and 10 bases from J, with 13 bases between. The chain's CDR3 is CASSPIVGEQFF. The CDR3 bases are TGTGCCAGTAGCCCCATTGTGGGGGAGCAGTTCTTC.

This clonotype was found many times. The chain carries TRBV27 and TRBJ1-1; D is ambiguous. The V and J ends lost 4 bases and 1 base respectively, with 10 bases between them. The CDR3 contains 14 residues. Germline CDR1 is MNHEY and CDR2 is SMNVEV (reference sequence). The CDR3: CASSSLRRNTEAFF. Here the CDR3 DNA reads TGTGCCAGCAGTTCATTACGGAGGAACACTGAAGCTTTCTTT.

This clonotype occurred many times. This chain joins TRBV5-1 and TRBJ1-2; weak D call: TRBD1 (5 bases). This CDR3 spans 16 amino acids. V was clipped by 2 bases and J by 4 bases, with 18 bases between them. The V gene's germline CDR1 is SGHRS and CDR2 YFSETQ. CDR3 nucleotide sequence: TGCGCCAGCAGCTTCACATGGGACGGGGCTTTCTATGGCTACACCTTC. Translation gives CASSFTWDGAFYGYTF.

Ten or more counts support this clonotype. The J gene is TRBJ2-3, the V gene TRBV7-2; D remains unclear. The germline gives CDR1 SGHTA, CDR2 FQGNSA. Trimming cost V 5 bases and J 0 bases, with 12 bases left between them. The CDR3 length is 15 residues. The CDR3 here is CASSRNSPSTDTQYF. The CDR3 nucleotides are TGTGCCAGCAGCCGTAACAGCCCTAGCACAGATACGCAGTATTTT. The full variable domain, in which reference TRBV7-2 and TRBJ2-3 provide the parts outside the CDR3, is GAGVSQSPSNKVTEKGKDVELRCDPISGHTALYWYRQSLGQGLEFLIYFQGNSAPDKSGLPSDRFSAERTGGSVSTLTIQRTQQEDSAVYLCASSRNSPSTDTQYFGPGTRLTVL.

This clonotype was recorded many times. This chain uses TRBV27 with TRBJ1-6, with unresolved D. The length of the CDR3 is 14 residues. V gave up 10 bases and J gave up 0 bases, with 10 bases separating them. The V gene's germline CDR1 is MNHEY and CDR2 SMNVEV (reference sequence). This CDR3 reads CATADSSYNSPLHF. CDR3 DNA: TGTGCCACAGCAGATAGCTCCTATAATTCACCCCTCCACTTT.

This clonotype was counted ten times or more. The chain uses TRBV15 and TRBJ2-1; TRBD2 agrees at 11 bases. Germline V gives CDR1 LNHNV, CDR2 YYDKDF (reference sequence). The CDR3 consists of 17 residues. The J segment lost 7 bases and the V segment lost 3 bases, leaving 11 bases of the junction unmatched. Here the CDR3 reads CATSREGIAGGRNEQFF. The CDR3 nucleotides are TGTGCCACCAGCAGGGAGGGGATAGCGGGGGGGCGGAATGAGCAGTTCTTC.